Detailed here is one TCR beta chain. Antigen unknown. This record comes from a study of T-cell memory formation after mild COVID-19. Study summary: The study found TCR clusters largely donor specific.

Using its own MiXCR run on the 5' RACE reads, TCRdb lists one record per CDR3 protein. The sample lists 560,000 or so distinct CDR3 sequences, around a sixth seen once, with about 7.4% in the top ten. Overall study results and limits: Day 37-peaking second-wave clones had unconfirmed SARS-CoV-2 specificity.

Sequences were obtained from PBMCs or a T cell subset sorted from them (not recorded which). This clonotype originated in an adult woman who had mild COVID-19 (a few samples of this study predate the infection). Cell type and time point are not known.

The CDR3 nucleotides read TGTGCCAGCAGCTTAGTGGGGGGAGACACAGATACGCAGTATTTT. This codes for CASSLVGGDTDTQYF. This chain connects TRBV7-2 to TRBJ2-3; TRBD2 is a possible D gene (6 bases). This CDR3 has 15 amino acids. Between the trimmed V and J ends, which lost 1 base and 2 bases, there was a span of 10 bases. Per the germline V gene, CDR1 is SGHTA and CDR2 is FQGNSA. The whole variable domain, filled in from reference TRBV7-2 and TRBJ2-3, reads GAGVSQSPSNKVTEKGKDVELRCDPISGHTALYWYRQSLGQGLEFLIYFQGNSAPDKSGLPSDRFSAERTGGSVSTLTIQRTQQEDSAVYLCASSLVGGDTDTQYFGPGTRLTVL.